The T cell receptor beta chain described here comes from a study of blood T cell repertoires in COVID-19. Study summary: The United States, Italy and Spain provided the acute and convalescent COVID-19 samples. Sources were T cells, B-cell-depleted T cells, or PBMCs; the material itself was cDNA or gDNA.

This clone was observed a single time. Profiled with immunoSEQ multiplex PCR; TCRdb holds only in-frame clones, not every one. The sample yields about 280,000 clones, approximately 90% seen once. The CDR3 totals 12 residues. Between the trimmed V and J ends, which lost 4 bases and 12 bases, there was a span of 14 bases. Per the germline V gene, CDR1 is KGHDR and CDR2 is SFDVKD. The sample was peripheral blood. This sequence was found in a man aged 35-49 years with acute or convalescent COVID-19. The chain employs TRBV24-1 and TRBJ1-2; D remains ambiguous. The CDR3 sequence: CATSEFSGPHTF. The CDR3 coding sequence is TGTGCCACCAGTGAGTTCTCGGGTCCTCACACCTTC.